The entry below describes one TCR beta chain. Its target is unknown. There are 16 residues in the CDR3. The V end was cut by 2 bases, the J end by 2 bases, with 14 bases between. Germline-derived CDR1 and CDR2 are SGHTA and FQGNSA. These data come from a study of CD8+ T cells in alopecia areata. About the study: Among treated patients, oral tofacitinib was administered at 5 to 10 mg twice daily. Study-level points and caveats: Lesional scalp displayed greater clonality than normal scalp, most notably in alopecia totalis/universalis.

cDNA serving as the sequencing template came from extracted, reverse transcribed RNA. Assay: immunoSEQ multiplex PCR; the TCRdb copy retains only in-frame clones and omits some. The sample includes over 150,000 clones, roughly 65% of them seen just once. The clonotype comes from a human donor with alopecia areata. The chain combines TRBV7-2 with TRBJ2-3, with unresolved D. The sequences come from CD4+ T cells sorted from blood, collected at week 0. The CDR3 spells CASSLSPLHVTDTQYF. Here the CDR3 DNA reads TGTGCCAGCAGCTTAAGCCCCCTTCATGTCACAGATACGCAGTATTTT.